Listed below are T cell receptor beta chains from one sample, sequenced in a study of PD-L1 blockade in urothelial cancer. Using immunoSEQ multiplex PCR, the repertoire was profiled, and TCRdb retains in-frame clones only, with some absent. The table shows tens of thousands of clones, with around 79% occurring only once. Sequenced material: PBMCs, taken around atezolizumab (anti-PD-L1) treatment. Receptors were obtained from a man aged 65 to 79 with urothelial cancer. CDR3s include the opening cysteine and the closing phenylalanine or tryptophan. A D gene is named only where the DNA matches it firmly. The size field is filled for only some rows; it gives once, few, many or a size class.

CDR3 length	clone size	D gene	V gene	J gene	CDR3 protein	CDR3 DNA
13	.	.	TRBV7-9	TRBJ1-1	CASSFQRDTEAFF	TGTGCCAGCAGCTTCCAGCGTGACACTGAAGCTTTCTTT
14	.	.	TRBV4-1	TRBJ2-7	CASSQAGGSREQYF	TGCGCCAGCAGCCAAGCTGGAGGCAGTCGCGAGCAGTACTTC
14	few	TRBD2	TRBV7-3	TRBJ2-3	CASSSGLAPDTQYF	TGTGCCAGCAGCTCGGGACTAGCGCCAGATACGCAGTATTTT
17	.	TRBD2	TRBV4-2	TRBJ2-3	CASSLSRLAGSADTQYF	TGTGCCAGCAGCCTAAGTCGCCTAGCGGGGAGTGCAGATACGCAGTATTTT
15	.	TRBD2	TRBV10-3	TRBJ2-3	CAIRRTSGGPNTQYF	TGTGCCATCAGGAGGACTAGCGGGGGACCGAATACGCAGTATTTT
14	.	.	TRBV18	TRBJ2-1	CASDPGTRYNEQFF	TGTGCCAGCGACCCCGGGACTCGATACAATGAGCAGTTCTTC
13	few	.	TRBV19	TRBJ1-2	CASSTRGTWGYTF	TGTGCCAGTAGTACCAGGGGAACGTGGGGCTACACCTTC
14	.	TRBD1	TRBV19	TRBJ2-7	CASSIIGGKNEQYF	TGTGCCAGTAGTATAATAGGGGGCAAGAACGAGCAGTACTTC
14	.	TRBD1	TRBV5-6	TRBJ1-2	CASSPLTGNYGYTF	TGTGCCAGCAGCCCCTTGACAGGGAACTATGGCTACACCTTC
15	.	TRBD1	TRBV18	TRBJ2-7	CASSPGTGFSYEQYF	TGTGCCAGCTCACCTGGGACAGGGTTTTCCTACGAGCAGTACTTC
14	.	.	TRBV27	TRBJ1-1	CASRLQGGYTEAFF	TGTGCCAGCAGGCTACAGGGTGGGTACACTGAAGCTTTCTTT